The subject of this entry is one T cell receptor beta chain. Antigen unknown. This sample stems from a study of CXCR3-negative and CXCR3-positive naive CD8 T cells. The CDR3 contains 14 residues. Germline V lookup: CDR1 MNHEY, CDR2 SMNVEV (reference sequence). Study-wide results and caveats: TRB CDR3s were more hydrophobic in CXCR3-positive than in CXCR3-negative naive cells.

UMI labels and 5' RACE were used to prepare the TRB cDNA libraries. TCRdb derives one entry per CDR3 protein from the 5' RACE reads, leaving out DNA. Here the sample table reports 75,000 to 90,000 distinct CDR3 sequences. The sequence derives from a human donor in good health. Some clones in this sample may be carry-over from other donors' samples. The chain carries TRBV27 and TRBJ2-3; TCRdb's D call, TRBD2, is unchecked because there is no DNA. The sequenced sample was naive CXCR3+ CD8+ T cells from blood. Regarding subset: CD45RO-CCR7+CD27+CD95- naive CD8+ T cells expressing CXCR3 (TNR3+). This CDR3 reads CASSLTGGTDTQYF.